A selection of T cell receptor beta chains follows, all from one sample in a study of blood T cell repertoires in COVID-19. TCRdb's table, derived via immunoSEQ multiplex PCR, lists solely in-frame clones and lacks some. The data contain around 140,000 clones, over 60% of them singletons. The sample taken for sequencing was peripheral blood. The receptors were sampled from a woman in her sixties or seventies with acute or convalescent COVID-19. Each CDR3 is given without its conserved first and last residue. For some rows the clone size is stated as once, few or many, or as a class when expanded; others skip it.

abundance: -; v_gene: TRBV19; j_gene: TRBJ2-1; CDR3aa: ASGVTGVDEQF
abundance: -; v_gene: TRBV7-9; j_gene: TRBJ1-2; CDR3aa: ASSLGDRNSYGYT
abundance: -; v_gene: TRBV3-1/TRBV3-2; j_gene: TRBJ1-6; CDR3aa: ASSQREGNSPLH
abundance: -; v_gene: TRBV7-9; j_gene: TRBJ1-3; CDR3aa: ASSLVAAAGNTIY
abundance: many; v_gene: TRBV3-1/TRBV3-2; j_gene: TRBJ2-4; CDR3aa: ASSQGQIKNIQY
abundance: many; v_gene: TRBV5-1; j_gene: TRBJ1-2; CDR3aa: ASSLPDTSYGYT
abundance: -; v_gene: TRBV7-9; j_gene: TRBJ2-1; CDR3aa: ASSPPGNEQF
abundance: -; v_gene: TRBV2; j_gene: TRBJ2-7; CDR3aa: ASRQTDEDRDPYEQY
abundance: -; v_gene: TRBV30; j_gene: TRBJ1-3; CDR3aa: AWSVKGAGNTIY
abundance: -; v_gene: TRBV5-6; j_gene: TRBJ1-2; CDR3aa: ASSTGNYGYT
abundance: -; v_gene: TRBV7-9; j_gene: TRBJ2-5; CDR3aa: ASSKRGQGKGETQY
abundance: -; v_gene: TRBV27; j_gene: TRBJ2-7; CDR3aa: ASSLSGQSPDYEQY
abundance: -; v_gene: TRBV6-6; j_gene: TRBJ1-2; CDR3aa: ASSPEAYGYT
abundance: -; v_gene: TRBV2; j_gene: TRBJ2-4; CDR3aa: ASSERLAGGPVKNIQY
abundance: -; v_gene: TRBV19; j_gene: TRBJ2-1; CDR3aa: ASGRSGGANYNEQF
abundance: -; v_gene: TRBV2; j_gene: TRBJ2-5; CDR3aa: ASSERREETQY
abundance: -; v_gene: TRBV28; j_gene: TRBJ2-2; CDR3aa: ASTTSGQNTGELF
abundance: -; v_gene: TRBV25-1; j_gene: TRBJ1-1; CDR3aa: ASSFGTGNTEAF
abundance: few; v_gene: TRBV9; j_gene: TRBJ1-1; CDR3aa: ASSVGGGGPTEAF
abundance: -; v_gene: TRBV15; j_gene: TRBJ2-1; CDR3aa: ATSRAGTTLGNEQF
abundance: -; v_gene: TRBV10-1; j_gene: TRBJ2-3; CDR3aa: ASSDRQGRTDTQY
abundance: -; v_gene: TRBV24-1; j_gene: TRBJ2-7; CDR3aa: ATSDFSRPYEQY
abundance: -; v_gene: TRBV5-6; j_gene: TRBJ2-7; CDR3aa: ASSNLYEQY
abundance: -; v_gene: TRBV7-2; j_gene: TRBJ1-1; CDR3aa: ASSGGWVNTEAF
abundance: -; v_gene: TRBV18; j_gene: TRBJ2-5; CDR3aa: ASSRLREQETQY
abundance: -; v_gene: TRBV6-4; j_gene: TRBJ2-5; CDR3aa: ASSDYTAIRTRYQETQY
abundance: -; v_gene: TRBV20-1; j_gene: TRBJ2-7; CDR3aa: SAIEGQGFGEQY
abundance: -; v_gene: TRBV3-1/TRBV3-2; j_gene: TRBJ2-5; CDR3aa: ASSQMLGGAQY
abundance: many; v_gene: TRBV30; j_gene: TRBJ1-2; CDR3aa: AWSLDRAELNGYT
abundance: -; v_gene: TRBV2; j_gene: TRBJ2-5; CDR3aa: ASNQRSQGGETQY
abundance: -; v_gene: TRBV9; j_gene: TRBJ1-4; CDR3aa: ASSQSTTNEKLF
abundance: -; v_gene: TRBV6-6; j_gene: TRBJ1-3; CDR3aa: ASTFAVGGGNTIY
abundance: -; v_gene: TRBV7-2; j_gene: TRBJ1-4; CDR3aa: ASSPDSVVNEKLF
abundance: -; v_gene: TRBV11-2; j_gene: TRBJ1-5; CDR3aa: ASSFDRGPNQPQH
abundance: once; v_gene: TRBV7-3; j_gene: TRBJ1-6; CDR3aa: ASSRTGKESPLH
abundance: many; v_gene: TRBV19; j_gene: TRBJ1-2; CDR3aa: ASSLAGDYGYT